These T cell receptor beta chains were read from a single sample in a study of T cell clonotyping in hematopoietic cell transplantation. Sequencing used immunoSEQ multiplex PCR; TCRdb keeps in-frame clones, though not all of them. The repertoire holds around 7,000 clones, with 85% to 90% as singletons. The sample in question was peripheral blood mononuclear cells, obtained before stem cell transplant. These receptors all stem from a man aged 25-45 years with acute myeloid leukemia. Some clones in this sample may be carry-over from other donors' samples. CDR3s include the opening cysteine and the closing phenylalanine or tryptophan. Fields, in order: J gene, D gene, V gene, clone size, CDR3 DNA, CDR3 protein. The D gene is left open where the match is weak. Clone size is shown for a subset of rows, as once, few, many or a class of expanded clone.

J: TRBJ2-6; D: NA; V: TRBV6-5; size: NA; DNA: TGTGCCAGCAGTACTGGGGGTCCTGGGGCCAACGTCCTGACTTTC; CDR3: CASSTGGPGANVLTF
J: TRBJ1-2; D: NA; V: TRBV28; size: few; DNA: TGTGCCAGCAGTTTGGGACTTCGGGCGGTCGGCTACACCTTC; CDR3: CASSLGLRAVGYTF
J: TRBJ2-7; D: TRBD1; V: TRBV28; size: NA; DNA: TGTGCCAGCAGTTTGGGCGGGACAGGGGGCCAATACGAGCAGTACTTC; CDR3: CASSLGGTGGQYEQYF
J: TRBJ1-5; D: TRBD1; V: TRBV7-8; size: NA; DNA: TGTGCCAGCAGCCCCGACAGGGAATTAAGACAGCCCCAGCATTTT; CDR3: CASSPDRELRQPQHF
J: TRBJ2-7; D: TRBD1; V: TRBV5-1; size: NA; DNA: TGCGCCAGCAGCCTGCACAGACTTAGACAGGGCGAGAGCTACGAGCAGTACTTC; CDR3: CASSLHRLRQGESYEQYF
J: TRBJ1-5; D: NA; V: TRBV5-1; size: once; DNA: TGCGCCAGCAGCTGGGGGGGGGCGGGCAATCAGCCCCAGCATTTT; CDR3: CASSWGGAGNQPQHF
J: TRBJ2-5; D: NA; V: TRBV4-1; size: NA; DNA: TGCGCCAGCAGCCACCCCGACTTCCAAGAGACCCAGTACTTC; CDR3: CASSHPDFQETQYF
J: TRBJ1-1; D: NA; V: TRBV2; size: NA; DNA: TGTGCCTCCAGGGGTTATGGGACTGAAGCTTTCTTT; CDR3: CASRGYGTEAFF
J: TRBJ1-5; D: NA; V: TRBV28; size: NA; DNA: TGTGCCAGCAGTTTAAACCCACAGCCCCAGCATTTT; CDR3: CASSLNPQPQHF
J: TRBJ2-7; D: TRBD1; V: TRBV15; size: NA; DNA: TGTGCCACCAGCAGGGGACAGGGGGCTCGCGAGCAGTACTTC; CDR3: CATSRGQGAREQYF
J: TRBJ2-7; D: NA; V: TRBV4-1; size: NA; DNA: TGCGCCAGCAGCCAAGACACCCAGGGTAGGTCCTACGAGCAGTACTTC; CDR3: CASSQDTQGRSYEQYF
J: TRBJ2-7; D: NA; V: TRBV4-1; size: NA; DNA: TGCGCCAGCAGCCAAGAAGATACCCGACCCTACGAGCAGTACTTC; CDR3: CASSQEDTRPYEQYF
J: TRBJ1-1; D: NA; V: TRBV19; size: NA; DNA: TGTGCCTCCATCGGGAAGGGGAGCACTGAAGCTTTCTTT; CDR3: CASIGKGSTEAFF
J: TRBJ2-1; D: NA; V: TRBV6-6; size: NA; DNA: TGTGCCAGCAGTACAACAGGGGGGGGACTAGCGCAGTTCTTC; CDR3: CASSTTGGGLAQFF
J: TRBJ2-3; D: NA; V: TRBV29-1; size: NA; DNA: TGCAGCGTTGGACGCGGGATTAGCACAGATACGCAGTATTTT; CDR3: CSVGRGISTDTQYF
J: TRBJ2-1; D: NA; V: TRBV11-2; size: NA; DNA: TGTGCCAGCAGCTTTGATCAGGGGATCCTGGATGAGCAGTTCTTC; CDR3: CASSFDQGILDEQFF
J: TRBJ1-1; D: NA; V: TRBV6-5; size: NA; DNA: TGTGCCAGCAGTTATGCAGGGCCCGCTGAAGCTTTCTTT; CDR3: CASSYAGPAEAFF
J: TRBJ2-2; D: NA; V: TRBV5-1; size: few; DNA: TGCGCCAGCAGCGGGAGACGGAACACCGGGGAGCTGTTTTTT; CDR3: CASSGRRNTGELFF
J: TRBJ2-2; D: NA; V: TRBV4-2; size: NA; DNA: TGTGCCAGCAGCCAATTTAGCGGAGACAACACCGGGGAGCTGTTTTTT; CDR3: CASSQFSGDNTGELFF
J: TRBJ2-3; D: TRBD2; V: TRBV11-2; size: NA; DNA: TGTGCCAGCAGCTTAGTCGGTAGCGGGAGCACAGATACGCAGTATTTT; CDR3: CASSLVGSGSTDTQYF
J: TRBJ2-5; D: NA; V: TRBV2; size: NA; DNA: TGTGCCAGCAGCGGACTTAGGACAGAGACCCAGTACTTC; CDR3: CASSGLRTETQYF
J: TRBJ2-7; D: NA; V: TRBV6-8; size: NA; DNA: TGTGCCAGCACTAAAAGGGACGGAGTCTCCTACGAGCAGTACTTC; CDR3: CASTKRDGVSYEQYF
J: TRBJ2-1; D: TRBD2; V: TRBV27; size: NA; DNA: TGTGCCAGCAGTTTATCGAGGGCCCCCGGGAGGGTCAATGAGCAGTTCTTC; CDR3: CASSLSRAPGRVNEQFF
J: TRBJ2-5; D: NA; V: TRBV21-1; size: NA; DNA: TGTGCCAGCAGCAAACACGTGGTGGGGGGGAGACAAGAGACCCAGTACTTC; CDR3: CASSKHVVGGRQETQYF
J: TRBJ2-2; D: NA; V: TRBV29-1; size: NA; DNA: TGCAGCGTTGAAGGGGGCAGCGGGGAGCTGTTTTTT; CDR3: CSVEGGSGELFF
J: TRBJ2-3; D: NA; V: TRBV19; size: NA; DNA: TGTGCCAGTAGTATAGAACGGGCGGCTAGCACAGATACGCAGTATTTT; CDR3: CASSIERAASTDTQYF
J: TRBJ2-2; D: NA; V: TRBV29-1; size: NA; DNA: TGCAGCGTATACAGGGAGGGATTTTGGTCCGGGGAGCTGTTTTTT; CDR3: CSVYREGFWSGELFF
J: TRBJ2-3; D: TRBD1; V: TRBV19; size: NA; DNA: TGTGCCAGTAGTACCCGGGACAGCAATACGCAGTATTTT; CDR3: CASSTRDSNTQYF
J: TRBJ2-5; D: NA; V: TRBV7-9; size: NA; DNA: TGTGCCAGCAGCTTAGACCAGGCCCAAGAGACCCAGTACTTC; CDR3: CASSLDQAQETQYF
J: TRBJ1-2; D: NA; V: TRBV27; size: NA; DNA: TGTGCCAGCAGTTTATGGGGCAGGGGTTACCACACCTTC; CDR3: CASSLWGRGYHTF
J: TRBJ2-7; D: NA; V: TRBV9; size: NA; DNA: TGTGCCAGCAGCGCGACAGGCGCATACGAGCAGTACTTC; CDR3: CASSATGAYEQYF
J: TRBJ1-1; D: NA; V: TRBV6-5; size: once; DNA: TGTGCCAGCAGTTTCGAAGGAGGGATGAACACTGAAGCTTTCTTT; CDR3: CASSFEGGMNTEAFF
J: TRBJ2-1; D: NA; V: TRBV5-1; size: NA; DNA: TGCGCCAGCAGCTTGGCCAGTAATGAGCAGTTCTTC; CDR3: CASSLASNEQFF
J: TRBJ2-3; D: TRBD2; V: TRBV27; size: NA; DNA: TGTGCCAGCAGTTTTCTCGTAGCGGGGACGGATACGCAGTATTTT; CDR3: CASSFLVAGTDTQYF
J: TRBJ1-2; D: TRBD1; V: TRBV30; size: NA; DNA: TGTGCCTGGATTTCTCCACGAGCCCCGACAGGGAGCGACTATGGCTACACCTTC; CDR3: CAWISPRAPTGSDYGYTF
J: TRBJ2-3; D: NA; V: TRBV4-2; size: NA; DNA: TGTGCCAGCAGCCAAGATTCTTTGGGCACAGATACGCAGTATTTT; CDR3: CASSQDSLGTDTQYF
J: TRBJ2-7; D: NA; V: TRBV5-4; size: NA; DNA: TGTGCCAGCAGCAGGACTGGTTACGAGCAGTACTTC; CDR3: CASSRTGYEQYF
J: TRBJ2-1; D: NA; V: TRBV6-5; size: NA; DNA: TGTGCCAGCAGCCCGGACATGCGGAGTTACAATGAGCAGTTCTTC; CDR3: CASSPDMRSYNEQFF
J: TRBJ2-7; D: TRBD1; V: TRBV7-2; size: NA; DNA: TGTGCCAGCAGCCTGGGACAGGGACAGTACGAGCAGTACTTC; CDR3: CASSLGQGQYEQYF
J: TRBJ1-2; D: NA; V: TRBV30; size: NA; DNA: TGTGCCTGGAGACGAGGTGGCTACACCTTC; CDR3: CAWRRGGYTF
J: TRBJ1-1; D: NA; V: TRBV2; size: few; DNA: TGTGCCAGCAGTGTTTTGCGGAACACTGAAGCTTTCTTT; CDR3: CASSVLRNTEAFF
J: TRBJ2-2; D: TRBD1; V: TRBV29-1; size: few; DNA: TGCAGCGTACAGGGGGACACCGGGGAGCTGTTTTTT; CDR3: CSVQGDTGELFF
J: TRBJ2-7; D: TRBD2; V: TRBV27; size: NA; DNA: TGTGCCAGCAGTTACTACAACTCCCGGGGGGGAGCATCCTACGAGCAGTACTTC; CDR3: CASSYYNSRGGASYEQYF
J: TRBJ1-1; D: TRBD1; V: TRBV9; size: NA; DNA: TGTGCCAGCAGCGCCCGGGACAGGGGTTGGAACACTGAAGCTTTCTTT; CDR3: CASSARDRGWNTEAFF
J: TRBJ1-2; D: TRBD1; V: TRBV15; size: NA; DNA: TGTGCCACCAGCAGAGAACCGGGACAGGGGCGGTTAGGCTACACCTTC; CDR3: CATSREPGQGRLGYTF